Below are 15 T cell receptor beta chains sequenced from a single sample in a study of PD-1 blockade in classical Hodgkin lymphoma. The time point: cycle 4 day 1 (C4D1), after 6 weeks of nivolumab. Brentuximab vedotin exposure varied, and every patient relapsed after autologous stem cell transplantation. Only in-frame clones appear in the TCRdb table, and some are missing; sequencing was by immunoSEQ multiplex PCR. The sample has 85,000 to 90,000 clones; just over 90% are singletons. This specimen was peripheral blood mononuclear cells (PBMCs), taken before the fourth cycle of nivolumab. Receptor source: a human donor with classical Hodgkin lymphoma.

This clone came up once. The CDR3 is CASSIRGWGDEQYF. CDR3 sequence (DNA): TGTGCCAGTAGTATACGGGGGTGGGGCGACGAGCAGTACTTC. The rearrangement links TRBV19 to TRBJ2-7; D may be TRBD2 (6 bases). There are 14 residues in the CDR3. Germline V gene sequence: CDR1 LNHDA, CDR2 SQIVND (reference sequence). V was trimmed by 2 bases and J by 5 bases, leaving 13 bases between them.

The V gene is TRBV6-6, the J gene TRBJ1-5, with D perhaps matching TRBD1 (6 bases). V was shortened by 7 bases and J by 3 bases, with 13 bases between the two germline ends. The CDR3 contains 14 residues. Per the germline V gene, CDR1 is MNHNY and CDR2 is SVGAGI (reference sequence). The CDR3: CASIADSINQPQHF. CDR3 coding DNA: TGTGCCAGCATCGCGGACAGCATCAATCAGCCCCAGCATTTT.

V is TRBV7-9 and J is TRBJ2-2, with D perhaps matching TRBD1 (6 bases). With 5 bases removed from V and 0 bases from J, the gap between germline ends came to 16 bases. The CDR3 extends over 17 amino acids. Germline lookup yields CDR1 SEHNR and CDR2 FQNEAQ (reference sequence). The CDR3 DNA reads TGTGCCAGCAGCCTACGACAGGTGTTATCGAACACCGGGGAGCTGTTTTTT. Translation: CASSLRQVLSNTGELFF.

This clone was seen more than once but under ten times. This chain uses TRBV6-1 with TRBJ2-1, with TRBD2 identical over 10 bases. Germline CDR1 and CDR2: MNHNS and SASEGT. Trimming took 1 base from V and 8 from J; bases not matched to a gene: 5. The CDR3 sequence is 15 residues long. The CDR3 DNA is TGTGCCAGCAGTGAAGAGAGCGGGGGGGCCCATGAGCAGTTCTTC. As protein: CASSEESGGAHEQFF.

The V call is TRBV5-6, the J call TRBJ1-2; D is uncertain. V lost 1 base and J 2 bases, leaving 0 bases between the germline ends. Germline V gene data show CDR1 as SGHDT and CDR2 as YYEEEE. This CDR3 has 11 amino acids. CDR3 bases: TGTGCCAGCAGCTTGAACTATGGCTACACCTTC. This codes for CASSLNYGYTF.

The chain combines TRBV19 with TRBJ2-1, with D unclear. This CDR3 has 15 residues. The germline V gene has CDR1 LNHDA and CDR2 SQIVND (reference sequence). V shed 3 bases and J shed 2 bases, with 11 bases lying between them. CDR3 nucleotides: TGTGCCAGTAGTATGTCAATTTTTGCCTACAATGAGCAGTTCTTC. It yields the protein CASSMSIFAYNEQFF.

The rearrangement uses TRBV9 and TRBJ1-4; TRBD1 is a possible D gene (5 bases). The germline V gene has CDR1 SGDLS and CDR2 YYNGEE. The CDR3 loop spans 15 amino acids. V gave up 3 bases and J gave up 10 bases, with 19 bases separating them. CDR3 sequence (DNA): TGTGCCAGCAGCGCCCAGGGTCGTTTTGTGGGAAAACTGTTTTTT. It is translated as CASSAQGRFVGKLFF.

CDR3 region: CASSIPGQRPYEQYF. The CDR3 region has the DNA TGTGCCAGTAGCATCCCGGGACAGAGACCGTACGAGCAGTACTTC. This chain uses TRBV19 with TRBJ2-7, with 7 bases fitting TRBD1. V lost 6 bases, J lost 4 bases, and 12 bases stayed unmatched. Per germline, CDR1 LNHDA and CDR2 SQIVND (reference sequence). The CDR3 extends over 15 amino acids.

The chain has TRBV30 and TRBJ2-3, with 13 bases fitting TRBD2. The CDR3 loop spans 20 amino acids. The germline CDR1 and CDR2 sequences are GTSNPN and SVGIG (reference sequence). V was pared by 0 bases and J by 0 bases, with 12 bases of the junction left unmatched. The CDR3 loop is CAWSVVTPGLAGKSTDTQYF. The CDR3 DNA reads TGTGCCTGGAGTGTTGTCACACCGGGACTAGCGGGGAAAAGCACAGATACGCAGTATTTT.

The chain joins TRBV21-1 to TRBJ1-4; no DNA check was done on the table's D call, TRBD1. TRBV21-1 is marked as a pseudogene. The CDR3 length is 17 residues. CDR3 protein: CASSKKVGADANEKLFF. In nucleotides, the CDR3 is TGTGCCAGCAGCAAAAAGGTGGGGGCAGACGCTAATGAAAAACTGTTTTTT.

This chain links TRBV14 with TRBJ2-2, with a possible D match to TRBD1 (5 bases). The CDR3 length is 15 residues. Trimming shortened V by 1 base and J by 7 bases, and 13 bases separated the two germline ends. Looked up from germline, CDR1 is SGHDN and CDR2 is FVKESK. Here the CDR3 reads CASSQVKGPGGELFF. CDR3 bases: TGTGCCAGCAGCCAAGTTAAGGGGCCGGGCGGGGAGCTGTTTTTT.

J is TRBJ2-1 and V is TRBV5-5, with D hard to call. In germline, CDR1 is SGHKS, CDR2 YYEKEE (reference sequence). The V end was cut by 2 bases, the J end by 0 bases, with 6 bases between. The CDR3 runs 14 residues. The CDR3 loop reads CASSFSHSYNEQFF. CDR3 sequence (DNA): TGTGCCAGCAGCTTTTCTCACTCCTACAATGAGCAGTTCTTC.

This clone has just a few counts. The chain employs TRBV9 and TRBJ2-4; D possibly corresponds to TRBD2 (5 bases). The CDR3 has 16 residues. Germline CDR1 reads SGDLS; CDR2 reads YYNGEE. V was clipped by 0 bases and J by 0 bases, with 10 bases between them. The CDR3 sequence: CASSVDTRLAKNIQYF. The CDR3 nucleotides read TGTGCCAGCAGCGTAGACACTAGGCTAGCCAAAAACATTCAGTACTTC.

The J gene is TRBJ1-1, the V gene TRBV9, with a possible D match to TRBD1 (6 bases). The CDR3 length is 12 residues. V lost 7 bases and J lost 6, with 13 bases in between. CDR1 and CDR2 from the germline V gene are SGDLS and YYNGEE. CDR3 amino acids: CASQGDRSEAFF. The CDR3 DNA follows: TGTGCCAGCCAAGGAGACAGGTCTGAAGCTTTCTTT.

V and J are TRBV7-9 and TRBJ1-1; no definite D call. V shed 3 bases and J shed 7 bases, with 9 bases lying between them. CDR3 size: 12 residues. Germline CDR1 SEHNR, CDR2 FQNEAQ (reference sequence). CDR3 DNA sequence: TGTGCCAGCAGCTTGGAGGTGGGTGAAGCTTTCTTT. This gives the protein CASSLEVGEAFF.